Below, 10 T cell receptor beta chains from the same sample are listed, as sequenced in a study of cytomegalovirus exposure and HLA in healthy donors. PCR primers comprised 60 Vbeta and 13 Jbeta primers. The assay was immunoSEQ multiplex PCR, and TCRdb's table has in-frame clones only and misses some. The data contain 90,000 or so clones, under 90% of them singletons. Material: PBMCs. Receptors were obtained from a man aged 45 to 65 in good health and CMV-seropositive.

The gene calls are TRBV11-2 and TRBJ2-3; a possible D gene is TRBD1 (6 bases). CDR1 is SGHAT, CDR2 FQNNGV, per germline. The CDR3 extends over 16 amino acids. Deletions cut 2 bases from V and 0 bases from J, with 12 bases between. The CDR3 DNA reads TGTGCCAGCAGCTTACCAGGGGTCACTAGCACAGATACGCAGTATTTT. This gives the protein CASSLPGVTSTDTQYF.

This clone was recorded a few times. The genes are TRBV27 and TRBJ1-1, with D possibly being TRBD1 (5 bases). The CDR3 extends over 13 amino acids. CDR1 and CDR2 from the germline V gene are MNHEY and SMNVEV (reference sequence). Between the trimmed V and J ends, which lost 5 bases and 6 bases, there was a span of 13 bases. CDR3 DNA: TGTGCCAGCAGTCCCTCTCCGACAGCTGAAGCTTTCTTT. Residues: CASSPSPTAEAFF.

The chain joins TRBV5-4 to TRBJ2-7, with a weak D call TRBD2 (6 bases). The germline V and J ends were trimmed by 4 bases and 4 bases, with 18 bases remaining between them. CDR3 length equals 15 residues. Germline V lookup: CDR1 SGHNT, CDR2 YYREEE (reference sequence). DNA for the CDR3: TGTGCCAGCAGCCCCACCGGGACTCAACTTTACGAGCAGTACTTC. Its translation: CASSPTGTQLYEQYF. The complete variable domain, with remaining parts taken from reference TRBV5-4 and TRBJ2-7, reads ETGVTQSPTHLIKTRGQQVTLRCSSQSGHNTVSWYQQALGQGPQFIFQYYREEENGRGNFPPRFSGLQFPNYSSELNVNALELDDSALYLCASSPTGTQLYEQYFGPGTRLTVT.

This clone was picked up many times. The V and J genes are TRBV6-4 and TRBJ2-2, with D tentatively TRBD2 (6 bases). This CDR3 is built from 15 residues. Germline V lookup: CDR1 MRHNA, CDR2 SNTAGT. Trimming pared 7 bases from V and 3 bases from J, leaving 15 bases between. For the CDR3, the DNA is TGTGCCAGCAAGTCCCTCGGGACTGACACCGGGGAGCTGTTTTTT. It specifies CASKSLGTDTGELFF.

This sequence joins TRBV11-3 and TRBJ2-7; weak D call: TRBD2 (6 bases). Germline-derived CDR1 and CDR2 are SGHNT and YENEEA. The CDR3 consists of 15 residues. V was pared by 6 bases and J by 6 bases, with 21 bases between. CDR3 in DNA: TGTGCCAGCAGTTTGGGCGGCGGGATGGCAGGCGAGCAGTACTTC. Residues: CASSLGGGMAGEQYF. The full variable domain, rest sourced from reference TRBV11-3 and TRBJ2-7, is EAGVVQSPRYKIIEKKQPVAFWCNPISGHNTLYWYLQNLGQGPELLIRYENEEAVDDSQLPKDRFSAERLKGVDSTLKIQPAELGDSAVYLCASSLGGGMAGEQYFGPGTRLTVT.

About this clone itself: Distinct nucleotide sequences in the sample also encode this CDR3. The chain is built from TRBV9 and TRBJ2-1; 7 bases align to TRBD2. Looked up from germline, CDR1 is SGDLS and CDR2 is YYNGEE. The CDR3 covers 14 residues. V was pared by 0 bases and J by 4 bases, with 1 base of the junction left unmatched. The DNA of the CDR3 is TGTGCCAGCAGCGTAGGACTAGCTTACAATGAGCAGTTCTTC. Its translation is CASSVGLAYNEQFF.

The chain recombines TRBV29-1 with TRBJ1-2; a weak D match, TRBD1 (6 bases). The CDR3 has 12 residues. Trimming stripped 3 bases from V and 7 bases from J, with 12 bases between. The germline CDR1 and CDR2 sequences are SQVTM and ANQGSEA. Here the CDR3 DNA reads TGCAGCGTTGAGGTTGCGGGGGCTGGCTACACCTTC. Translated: CSVEVAGAGYTF. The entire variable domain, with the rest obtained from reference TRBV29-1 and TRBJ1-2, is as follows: SAVISQKPSRDICQRGTSLTIQCQVDSQVTMMFWYRQQPGQSLTLIATANQGSEATYESGFVIDKFPISRPNLTFSTLTVSNMSPEDSSIYLCSVEVAGAGYTFGSGTRLTVV.

CDR3 sequence (DNA): TGTGCCAGCAGCTCTTTAGAGACCCAGTACTTC. The encoded protein is CASSSLETQYF. The chain carries TRBV11-2 and TRBJ2-5, with D unresolved. The V gene lost 4 bases and the J gene lost 4 bases, with 4 bases spanning the gap. Germline CDR1 is SGHAT and CDR2 is FQNNGV. This CDR3 contains 11 residues. The full variable domain, completed using reference TRBV11-2 and TRBJ2-5, is EAGVAQSPRYKIIEKRQSVAFWCNPISGHATLYWYQQILGQGPKLLIQFQNNGVVDDSQLPKDRFSAERLKGVDSTLKIQPAKLEDSAVYLCASSSLETQYFGPGTRLLVL.

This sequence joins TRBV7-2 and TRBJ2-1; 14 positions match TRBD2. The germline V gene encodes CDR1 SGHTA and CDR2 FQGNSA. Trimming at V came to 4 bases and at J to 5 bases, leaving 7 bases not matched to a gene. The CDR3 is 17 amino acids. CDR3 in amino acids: CASSSRTSGRPNNEQFF. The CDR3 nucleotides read TGTGCCAGCAGCTCCAGGACTAGCGGGAGGCCTAACAATGAGCAGTTCTTC. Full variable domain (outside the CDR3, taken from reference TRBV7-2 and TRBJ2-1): GAGVSQSPSNKVTEKGKDVELRCDPISGHTALYWYRQSLGQGLEFLIYFQGNSAPDKSGLPSDRFSAERTGGSVSTLTIQRTQQEDSAVYLCASSSRTSGRPNNEQFFGPGTRLTVL.

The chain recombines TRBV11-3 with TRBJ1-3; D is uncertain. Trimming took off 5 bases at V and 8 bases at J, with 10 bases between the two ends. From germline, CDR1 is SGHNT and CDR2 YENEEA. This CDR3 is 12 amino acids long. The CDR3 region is CASSPNGDTIYF. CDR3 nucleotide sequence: TGTGCCAGCAGCCCGAACGGTGACACCATATATTTT.